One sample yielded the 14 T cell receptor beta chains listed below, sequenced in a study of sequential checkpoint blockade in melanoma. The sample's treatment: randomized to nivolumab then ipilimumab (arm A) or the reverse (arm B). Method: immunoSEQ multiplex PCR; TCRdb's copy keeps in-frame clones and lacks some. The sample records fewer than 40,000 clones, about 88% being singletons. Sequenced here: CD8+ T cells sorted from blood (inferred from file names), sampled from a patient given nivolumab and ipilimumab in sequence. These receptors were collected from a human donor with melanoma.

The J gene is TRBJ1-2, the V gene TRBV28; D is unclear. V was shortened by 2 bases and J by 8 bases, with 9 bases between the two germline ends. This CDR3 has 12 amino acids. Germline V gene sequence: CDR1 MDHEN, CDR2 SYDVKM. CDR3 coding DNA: TGTGCCAGCAGTTTAGGCAGTACGGGCTACACCTTC. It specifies CASSLGSTGYTF.

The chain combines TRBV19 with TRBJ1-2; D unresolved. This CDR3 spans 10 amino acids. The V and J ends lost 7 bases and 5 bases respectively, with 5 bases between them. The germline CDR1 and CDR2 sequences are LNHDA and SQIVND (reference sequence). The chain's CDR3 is CASTGYGYTF. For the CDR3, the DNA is TGTGCCAGTACGGGGTATGGCTACACCTTC.

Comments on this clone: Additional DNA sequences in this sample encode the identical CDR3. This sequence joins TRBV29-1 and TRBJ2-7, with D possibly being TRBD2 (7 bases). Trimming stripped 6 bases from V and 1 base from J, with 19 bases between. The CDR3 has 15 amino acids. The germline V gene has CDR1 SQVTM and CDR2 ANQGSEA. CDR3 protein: CSVEGGDTPSYEQYF. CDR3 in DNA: TGCAGCGTCGAGGGGGGGGACACACCATCCTACGAGCAGTACTTC.

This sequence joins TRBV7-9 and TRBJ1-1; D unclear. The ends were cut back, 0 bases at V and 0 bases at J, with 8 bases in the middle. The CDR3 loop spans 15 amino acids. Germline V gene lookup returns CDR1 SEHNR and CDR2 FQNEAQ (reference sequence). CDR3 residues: CASSLAVGVNTEAFF. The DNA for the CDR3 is TGTGCCAGCAGCTTAGCCGTAGGAGTGAACACTGAAGCTTTCTTT. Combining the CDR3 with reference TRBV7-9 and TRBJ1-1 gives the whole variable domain DTGVSQNPRHKITKRGQNVTFRCDPISEHNRLYWYRQTLGQGPEFLTYFQNEAQLEKSRLLSDRFSAERPKGSFSTLEIQRTEQGDSAMYLCASSLAVGVNTEAFFGQGTRLTVV.

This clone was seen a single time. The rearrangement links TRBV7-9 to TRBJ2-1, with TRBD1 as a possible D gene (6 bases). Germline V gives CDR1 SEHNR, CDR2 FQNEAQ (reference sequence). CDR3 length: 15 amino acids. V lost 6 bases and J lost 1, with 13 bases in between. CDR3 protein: CASRPRTVSYNEQFF. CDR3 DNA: TGTGCCAGCAGACCTCGGACAGTATCCTACAATGAGCAGTTCTTC.

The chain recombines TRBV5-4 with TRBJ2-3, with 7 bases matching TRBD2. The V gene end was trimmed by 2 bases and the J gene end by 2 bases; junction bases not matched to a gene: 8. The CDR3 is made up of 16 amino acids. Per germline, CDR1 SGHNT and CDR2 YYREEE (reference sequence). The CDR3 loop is CASSFGSAGATDTQYF. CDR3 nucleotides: TGTGCCAGCAGCTTTGGGTCGGCGGGAGCCACAGATACGCAGTATTTT. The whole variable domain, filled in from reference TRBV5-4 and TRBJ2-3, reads ETGVTQSPTHLIKTRGQQVTLRCSSQSGHNTVSWYQQALGQGPQFIFQYYREEENGRGNFPPRFSGLQFPNYSSELNVNALELDDSALYLCASSFGSAGATDTQYFGPGTRLTVL.

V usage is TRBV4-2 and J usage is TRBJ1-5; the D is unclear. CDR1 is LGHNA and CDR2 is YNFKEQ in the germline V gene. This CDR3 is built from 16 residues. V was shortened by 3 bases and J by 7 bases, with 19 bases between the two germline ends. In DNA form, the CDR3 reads TGTGCCAGCAGCCATCACCCCGCGGAGGGAGTCCAGCCCCAGCATTTT. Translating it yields CASSHHPAEGVQPQHF.

CDR3: CASSLESRVYEQYF. The CDR3 coding sequence is TGTGCCAGCAGCTTAGAATCTCGGGTCTACGAGCAGTACTTC. The gene calls are TRBV7-9 and TRBJ2-7; D is uncertain. Between the trimmed V and J ends, which lost 1 base and 3 bases, there was a span of 10 bases. Looked up from germline, CDR1 is SEHNR and CDR2 is FQNEAQ (reference sequence). This CDR3 is 14 amino acids long.

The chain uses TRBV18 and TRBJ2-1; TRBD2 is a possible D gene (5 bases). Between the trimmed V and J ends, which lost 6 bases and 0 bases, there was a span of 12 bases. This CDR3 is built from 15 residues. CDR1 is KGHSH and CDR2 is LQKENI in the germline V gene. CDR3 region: CASSPGVSSYNEQFF. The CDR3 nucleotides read TGTGCCAGCTCTCCCGGGGTGAGCTCCTACAATGAGCAGTTCTTC.

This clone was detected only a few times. The CDR3 DNA follows: TGTGCCAGCAGCCCTCGCGGACTGAACGAGCAGTACGTC. Its translation: CASSPRGLNEQYV. The chain uses TRBV7-9 and TRBJ2-7; D is perhaps TRBD2 (5 bases). The CDR3 consists of 13 residues. V lost 5 bases to trimming and J lost 5 bases, with 13 bases between them. Looked up from germline, CDR1 is SEHNR and CDR2 is FQNEAQ (reference sequence).

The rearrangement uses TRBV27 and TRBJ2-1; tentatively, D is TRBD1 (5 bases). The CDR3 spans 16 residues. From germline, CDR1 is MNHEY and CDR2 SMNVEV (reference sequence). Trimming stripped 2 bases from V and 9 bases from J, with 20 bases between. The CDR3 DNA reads TGTGCCAGCAGTTTACTATTAGGGGAACCTACAGGTGAGCAGTTCTTC. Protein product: CASSLLLGEPTGEQFF.

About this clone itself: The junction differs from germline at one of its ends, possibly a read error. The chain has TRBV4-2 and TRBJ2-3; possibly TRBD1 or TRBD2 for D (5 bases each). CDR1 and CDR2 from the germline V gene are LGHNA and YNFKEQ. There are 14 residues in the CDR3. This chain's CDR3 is CASRQGAGGDTQYF. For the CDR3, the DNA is TGTGCCAGCAGGCAAGGGGCCGGCGGGGATACGCAGTATTTT.

The CDR3 protein is CASSYSHSEFREQFF. CDR3 DNA sequence: TGTGCCAGCAGTTACTCTCACTCCGAATTCCGTGAGCAGTTCTTC. The J gene is TRBJ2-1, the V gene TRBV6-5, with D hard to call. The length of the CDR3 is 15 residues. V lost 0 bases to trimming and J lost 9 bases, with 15 bases between them. Germline CDR1 is MNHEY and CDR2 is SVGAGI.

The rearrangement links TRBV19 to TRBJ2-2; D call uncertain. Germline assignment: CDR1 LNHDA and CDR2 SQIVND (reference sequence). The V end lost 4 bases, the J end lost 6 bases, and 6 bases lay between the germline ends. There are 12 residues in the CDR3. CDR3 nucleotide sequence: TGTGCCAGTAGTAGCGAGGCCGGGGAGCTGTTTTTT. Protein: CASSSEAGELFF. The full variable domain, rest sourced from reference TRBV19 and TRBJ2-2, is DGGITQSPKYLFRKEGQNVTLSCEQNLNHDAMYWYRQDPGQGLRLIYYSQIVNDFQKGDIAEGYSVSREKKESFPLTVTSAQKNPTAFYLCASSSEAGELFFGEGSRLTVL.